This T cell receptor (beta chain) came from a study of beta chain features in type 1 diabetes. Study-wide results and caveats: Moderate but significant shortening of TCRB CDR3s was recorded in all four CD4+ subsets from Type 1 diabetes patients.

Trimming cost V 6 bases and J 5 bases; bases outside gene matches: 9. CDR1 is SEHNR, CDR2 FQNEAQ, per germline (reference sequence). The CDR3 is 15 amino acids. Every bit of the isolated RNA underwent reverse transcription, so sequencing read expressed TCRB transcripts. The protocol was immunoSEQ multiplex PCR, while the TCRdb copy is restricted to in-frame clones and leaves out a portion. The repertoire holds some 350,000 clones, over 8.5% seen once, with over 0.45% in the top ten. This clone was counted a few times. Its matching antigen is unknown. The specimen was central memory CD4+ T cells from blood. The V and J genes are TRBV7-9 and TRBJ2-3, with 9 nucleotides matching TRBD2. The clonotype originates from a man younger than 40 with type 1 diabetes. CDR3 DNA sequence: TGTGCCAGCAGTCTTAGCGGGAGACCGGGAGATACGCAGTATTTT. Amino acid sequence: CASSLSGRPGDTQYF.